A single sample gave rise to the 23 T cell receptor beta chains below, sequenced in a study of T cells after yellow fever vaccination. TCRdb re-called the 5' RACE reads through MiXCR, storing one row per CDR3 protein. The sample consists of 300,000 to 400,000 distinct CDR3 sequences, about 6.2% of them appearing once. Sequencing used PBMCs, obtained 5 days after the yellow fever booster vaccination. The source is a man younger than 45 who received the YFV17D yellow fever vaccine.

This clonotype appeared many times. The chain employs TRBV23-1 and TRBJ2-1, with unresolved D. TRBV23-1 is classed as an ORF, of uncertain function. The CDR3 is made up of 14 amino acids. V was clipped by 2 bases and J by 3 bases, with 8 bases between them. The DNA for the CDR3 is TGCGCCAGCAGTCAAAGGACGGACTACAATGAGCAGTTCTTC. Protein sequence: CASSQRTDYNEQFF.

At least ten counts were recorded for this clonotype. The CDR3 reads CASSGTGVTEAFF. CDR3 DNA: TGTGCCAGCAGTGGTACAGGGGTCACTGAAGCTTTCTTT. The chain is built from TRBV12-3 or TRBV12-4 and TRBJ1-1; 7 positions agree with TRBD1. The CDR3 has 13 amino acids. With V trimmed by 5 bases and J by 4 bases, 4 bases remained unmatched.

This clonotype was seen more than once but under ten times. The chain carries TRBV20-1 and TRBJ2-1; 10 positions match TRBD1. Looked up from germline, CDR1 is DFQATT and CDR2 is SNEGSKA (reference sequence). The length of the CDR3 is 14 residues. J was trimmed by 8 bases and V by 7 bases; bases with no gene match: 11. The CDR3: CSVLLDRGGDEQFF. CDR3 bases: TGCAGTGTACTCCTGGACAGGGGGGGGGATGAGCAGTTCTTC.

This clonotype was observed a handful of times. The chain recombines TRBV7-8 with TRBJ2-5; perhaps TRBD1 as D (5 bases). The CDR3 is 15 residues long. V shed 5 bases and J shed 2 bases, with 15 bases lying between them. Germline CDR1 is SGHVS and CDR2 is FQNEAQ. Here the CDR3 DNA reads TGTGCCAGCAGCGCCCGCCGACAGAGTCAAGAGACCCAGTACTTC. It yields the protein CASSARRQSQETQYF.

This clonotype was seen a few times. The genes are TRBV9 and TRBJ2-5; D is uncertain. Germline CDR1 is SGDLS and CDR2 is YYNGEE. This CDR3 comprises 13 residues. Trimming cost V 4 bases and J 3 bases, with 10 bases left between them. CDR3 sequence reads: CASSPYPKETQYF. Written as DNA, the CDR3 is TGTGCCAGCAGCCCTTACCCGAAAGAGACCCAGTACTTC.

The V gene is TRBV5-6, the J gene TRBJ2-2; the D gene is possibly TRBD1 (5 bases). Trimming took 3 bases from V and 4 from J, leaving 10 bases between them. The CDR3 loop spans 14 amino acids. Germline V gene lookup returns CDR1 SGHDT and CDR2 YYEEEE. The DNA for the CDR3 is TGTGCCAGCAGCTCGCAGGGCCTCACCGGGGAGCTGTTTTTT. This encodes CASSSQGLTGELFF.

There are a few counts of this clonotype. The chain uses TRBV4-3 and TRBJ1-1; TRBD1 matches 9 bases. Trimming removed 0 bases from V and 5 bases from J; junction bases left unmatched: 7. From germline, CDR1 is LGHNA and CDR2 YSLEER. The CDR3 covers 16 residues. CDR3 sequence: CASSQDWTGVKTEAFF. The DNA for the CDR3 is TGCGCCAGCAGCCAAGATTGGACAGGGGTAAAGACTGAAGCTTTCTTT.

This clonotype was counted many times. V and J are TRBV27 and TRBJ2-3; TRBD2 aligns across 7 bases. V was clipped by 5 bases and J by 6 bases; unmatched bases: 2. CDR1 and CDR2 from the germline V gene are MNHEY and SMNVEV (reference sequence). CDR3 size: 12 residues. The CDR3 DNA is TGTGCCAGCAGTGCGGGAGCGGATACGCAGTATTTT. Amino acid sequence: CASSAGADTQYF.

This clonotype was found many times. The chain joins TRBV5-1 to TRBJ2-7; TRBD1 or TRBD2 may be the D gene (6 bases each). The CDR3 contains 16 residues. In germline, CDR1 is SGHRS, CDR2 YFSETQ. Between the trimmed V and J ends, which lost 0 bases and 2 bases, there was a span of 15 bases. The CDR3 here is CASSLASKGGPYEQYF. DNA of the CDR3: TGCGCCAGCAGCTTGGCCTCTAAGGGGGGACCCTACGAGCAGTACTTC.

This clonotype appeared a few times. The genes are TRBV12-3 or TRBV12-4 and TRBJ2-1; a possible D gene is TRBD2 (7 bases). The V end lost 6 bases, the J end lost 8 bases, and 20 bases lay between the germline ends. This CDR3 is 15 amino acids long. CDR3 sequence reads: CASRGGGGLPDEQFF. The CDR3 coding sequence is TGTGCCAGCAGGGGGGGGGGCGGCCTCCCCGATGAGCAGTTCTTC.

The V gene is TRBV20-1, the J gene TRBJ2-7; D might be TRBD2 (5 bases). V lost 2 bases, J lost 5 bases, and 19 bases lay in between. The CDR3 is 15 amino acids. CDR1 is DFQATT, CDR2 SNEGSKA, per germline (reference sequence). The CDR3 coding sequence is TGCAGTGCTAGACCCGAAAACCAGGTAGCGAACGAGCAGTACTTC. This sequence encodes CSARPENQVANEQYF.

Many counts were recorded for this clonotype. The chain is built from TRBV9 and TRBJ2-5; perhaps TRBD2 as D (6 bases). The V end was cut by 3 bases, the J end by 5 bases, with 11 bases between. Germline-derived CDR1 and CDR2 are SGDLS and YYNGEE. The CDR3 contains 13 residues. CDR3 amino acids: CASSGRERETQYF. In DNA form, the CDR3 reads TGTGCCAGCAGCGGGAGGGAGAGGGAGACCCAGTACTTC.

The gene calls are TRBV11-2 and TRBJ2-7, with TRBD2 matching over 7 bases. From germline, CDR1 is SGHAT and CDR2 FQNNGV. The CDR3 loop spans 15 amino acids. The V and J ends lost 7 bases and 3 bases, in that order; junction bases with no gene match: 12. CDR3 DNA sequence: TGTGCCAGCATACCGTCGGGGGGAAAGCTCTACGAGCAGTACTTC. The encoded protein is CASIPSGGKLYEQYF.

The V and J genes are TRBV18 and TRBJ2-3, with D perhaps TRBD1 (6 bases). The V gene lost 4 bases and the J gene lost 3 bases, with 17 bases spanning the gap. Germline V gene lookup returns CDR1 KGHSH and CDR2 LQKENI. The CDR3 is 16 amino acids. The CDR3 bases are TGTGCCAGCTCACTAACCGGGACACCTGGGACAGATACGCAGTATTTT. Protein sequence: CASSLTGTPGTDTQYF.

This clonotype appeared many times. The chain joins TRBV20-1 to TRBJ2-3; D remains unclear. The CDR3 is 11 residues long. The germline CDR1 and CDR2 sequences are DFQATT and SNEGSKA (reference sequence). V was clipped by 5 bases and J by 6 bases, with 9 bases between them. The CDR3 DNA sequence: TGCAGTGCTCCACTTTCTGATACGCAGTATTTT. It specifies CSAPLSDTQYF.

There are a few counts of this clonotype. The chain joins TRBV5-1 to TRBJ2-7; 9 nucleotides match TRBD2. This CDR3 spans 15 amino acids. CDR1 is SGHRS and CDR2 is YFSETQ in the germline V gene. The junction had 9 bases not matched to a gene; V was cut back by 5 bases and J by 3 bases. This chain's CDR3 is CASRRLAEVFYEQYF. Here the CDR3 DNA reads TGCGCCAGCAGAAGACTAGCGGAGGTGTTCTACGAGCAGTACTTC.

The V gene is TRBV7-8, the J gene TRBJ2-7; 8 positions agree with TRBD1. CDR3 length equals 18 residues. J lost 0 bases, V lost 0 bases, and 10 bases had no gene match. Germline assignment: CDR1 SGHVS and CDR2 FQNEAQ. CDR3 protein: CASSLARYWDRSSYEQYF. DNA of the CDR3: TGTGCCAGCAGCTTAGCCCGTTATTGGGACAGGAGCTCCTACGAGCAGTACTTC.

This clonotype was detected a few times. This chain joins TRBV7-2 and TRBJ2-3; D remains unclear. Germline CDR1 and CDR2: SGHTA and FQGNSA. This CDR3 comprises 15 residues. The V and J ends lost 1 base and 4 bases respectively, with 12 bases between them. CDR3 sequence (DNA): TGTGCCAGCAGCTTAGGTCGCCTAGTACCAGATACGCAGTATTTT. Protein: CASSLGRLVPDTQYF.

In its sample, this clonotype was seen a few times. V gene TRBV19 combines with J gene TRBJ2-2; possible D gene TRBD2, 5 bases. Germline V CDR1 and CDR2: LNHDA, SQIVND (reference sequence). V lost 1 base and J lost 5, with 17 bases in between. This CDR3 is 17 amino acids long. CDR3 loop: CASSIGGGRSGTGELFF. The CDR3 bases are TGTGCCAGTAGTATAGGTGGAGGCAGGAGTGGTACCGGGGAGCTGTTTTTT.

This clonotype has ten or more counts. The chain recombines TRBV4-2 with TRBJ2-2, with 7 positions matching TRBD1. J was trimmed by 1 base and V by 0 bases; bases with no gene match: 5. This CDR3 contains 17 residues. Germline-derived CDR1 and CDR2 are LGHNA and YNFKEQ. CDR3 loop: CASSQDLQGRNTGELFF. CDR3 sequence (DNA): TGTGCCAGCAGCCAAGATTTACAGGGGCGGAACACCGGGGAGCTGTTTTTT.

The J gene is TRBJ2-1, the V gene TRBV7-6; no definite D call. Per germline, CDR1 SGHVS and CDR2 FNYEAQ. Trimming took 1 base from V and 7 from J, leaving 14 bases between them. This CDR3 is built from 15 residues. The CDR3 DNA follows: TGTGCCAGCAGCTTAGTAGAGGCAGGATTAAATGAGCAGTTCTTC. This translates into CASSLVEAGLNEQFF.

The V and J genes are TRBV23-1 and TRBJ2-1; TRBD1 matches 9 bases. TRBV23-1 is annotated as an ORF whose role is uncertain. Trimming cost V 4 bases and J 3 bases; bases outside gene matches: 4. The CDR3 runs to 15 residues. The CDR3 sequence: CASSLRDRVYNEQFF. The CDR3 nucleotides are TGCGCCAGCAGTCTCCGGGACAGGGTCTACAATGAGCAGTTCTTC.

This clonotype was seen only a few times. CDR3 coding DNA: TGTGCCAGCAGCTTTGGGGGGTATAGCAATCAGCCCCAGCATTTT. Amino acid sequence: CASSFGGYSNQPQHF. The rearrangement uses TRBV5-6 and TRBJ1-5, with D possibly matching TRBD1 (5 bases). The CDR3 has 15 amino acids. Germline CDR1 and CDR2: SGHDT and YYEEEE. V lost 2 bases and J 0 bases, leaving 9 bases between the germline ends.